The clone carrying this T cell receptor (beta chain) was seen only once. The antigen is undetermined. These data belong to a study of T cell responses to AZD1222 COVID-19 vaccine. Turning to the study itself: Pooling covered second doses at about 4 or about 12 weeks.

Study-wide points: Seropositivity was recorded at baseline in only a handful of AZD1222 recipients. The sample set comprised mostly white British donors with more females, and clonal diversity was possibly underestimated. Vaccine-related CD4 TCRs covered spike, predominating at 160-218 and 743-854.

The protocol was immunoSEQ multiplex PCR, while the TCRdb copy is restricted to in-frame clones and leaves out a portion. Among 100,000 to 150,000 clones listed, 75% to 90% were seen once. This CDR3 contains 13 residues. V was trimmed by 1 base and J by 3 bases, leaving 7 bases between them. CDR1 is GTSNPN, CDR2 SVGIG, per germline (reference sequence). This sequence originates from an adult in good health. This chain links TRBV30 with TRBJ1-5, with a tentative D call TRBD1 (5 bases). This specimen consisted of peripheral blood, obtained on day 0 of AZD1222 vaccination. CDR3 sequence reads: CAWSGQYNQPQHF. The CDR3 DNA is TGTGCCTGGAGTGGACAGTACAATCAGCCCCAGCATTTT.